The T cell receptor beta chain described here comes from a study of shared clonotypes between healthy human individuals. The CDR3 totals 9 residues. Germline CDR1 and CDR2: DFQATT and SNEGSKA (reference sequence). Trimming left V 1 base short and J 7 bases short, with 1 base between. Sequencing used immunoSEQ multiplex PCR; TCRdb keeps in-frame clones, though not all of them. The sample carries around 240,000 clones, 65% recorded once. This clonotype was sampled from a young man in good health. The V and J genes are TRBV20-1 and TRBJ1-2; D remains unclear. The sample consisted of memory CD4+ T cells sorted from blood. This sample's subset: CD45RA-negative fraction. The CDR3 DNA reads as TGCAGTGCTAGAGGTGGCTACACCTTC. It yields the protein CSARGGYTF.